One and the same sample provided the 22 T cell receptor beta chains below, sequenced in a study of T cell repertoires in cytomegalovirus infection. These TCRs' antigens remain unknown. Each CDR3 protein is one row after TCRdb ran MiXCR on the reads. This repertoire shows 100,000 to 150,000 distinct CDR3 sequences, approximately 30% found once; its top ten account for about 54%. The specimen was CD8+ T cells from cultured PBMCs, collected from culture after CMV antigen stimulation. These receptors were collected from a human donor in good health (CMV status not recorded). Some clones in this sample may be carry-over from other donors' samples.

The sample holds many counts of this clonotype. The CDR3 bases are TGTGCCAGCAGCCCGTCGTCGTGGTACGAGCAGTACTTC. This codes for CASSPSSWYEQYF. The chain couples TRBV3-1 to TRBJ2-7; D remains unclear. The CDR3 is 13 amino acids. Germline CDR1 LGHDT, CDR2 YNNKEL (reference sequence). V shed 4 bases and J shed 4 bases, with 11 bases lying between them.

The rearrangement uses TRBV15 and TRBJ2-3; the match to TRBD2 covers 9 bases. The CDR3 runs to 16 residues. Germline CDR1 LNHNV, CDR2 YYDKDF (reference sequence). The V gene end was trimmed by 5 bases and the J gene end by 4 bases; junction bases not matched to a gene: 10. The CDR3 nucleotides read TGTGCCACCAGCGGACCAAGTAGCGGGGGACCAGATACGCAGTATTTT. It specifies CATSGPSSGGPDTQYF.

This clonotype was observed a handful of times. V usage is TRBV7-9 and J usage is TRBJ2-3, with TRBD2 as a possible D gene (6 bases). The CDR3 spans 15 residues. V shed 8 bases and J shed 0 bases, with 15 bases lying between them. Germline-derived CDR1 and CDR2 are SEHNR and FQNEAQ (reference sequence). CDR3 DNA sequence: TGTGCCAGCGATATCCGGGACTCTAGCACAGATACGCAGTATTTT. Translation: CASDIRDSSTDTQYF.

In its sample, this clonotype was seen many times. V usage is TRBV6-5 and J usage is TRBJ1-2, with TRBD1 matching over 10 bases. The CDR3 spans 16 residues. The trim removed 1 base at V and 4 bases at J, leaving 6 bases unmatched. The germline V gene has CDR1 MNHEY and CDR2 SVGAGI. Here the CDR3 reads CASSYFGTGDPYGYTF. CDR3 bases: TGTGCCAGCAGTTACTTTGGGACAGGGGACCCCTATGGCTACACCTTC.

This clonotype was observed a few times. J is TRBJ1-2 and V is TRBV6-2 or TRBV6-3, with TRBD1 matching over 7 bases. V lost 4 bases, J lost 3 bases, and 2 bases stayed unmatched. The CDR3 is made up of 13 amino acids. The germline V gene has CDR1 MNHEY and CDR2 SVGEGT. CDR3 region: CASSSDRDYGYTF. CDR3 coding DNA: TGTGCCAGCAGTTCCGACAGGGACTATGGCTACACCTTC.

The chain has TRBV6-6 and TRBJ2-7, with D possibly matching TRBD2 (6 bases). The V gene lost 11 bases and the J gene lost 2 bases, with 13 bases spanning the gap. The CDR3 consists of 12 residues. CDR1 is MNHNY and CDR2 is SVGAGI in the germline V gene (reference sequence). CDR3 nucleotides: TGTGCCTCTCTGGGGGGAACCTACGAGCAGTACTTC. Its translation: CASLGGTYEQYF.

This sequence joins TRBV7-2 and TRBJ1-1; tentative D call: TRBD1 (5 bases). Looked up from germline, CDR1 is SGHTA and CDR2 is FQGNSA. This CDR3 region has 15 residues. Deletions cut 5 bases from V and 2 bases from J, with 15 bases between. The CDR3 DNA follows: TGTGCCAGCAGCCCCCCTGACAGACCTAACACTGAAGCTTTCTTT. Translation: CASSPPDRPNTEAFF.

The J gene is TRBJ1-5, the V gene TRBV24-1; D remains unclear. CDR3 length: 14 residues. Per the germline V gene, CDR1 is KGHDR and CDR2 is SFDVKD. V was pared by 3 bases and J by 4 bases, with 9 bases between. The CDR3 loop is CATSDGRRNQPQHF. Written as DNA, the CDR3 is TGTGCCACCAGTGATGGACGGCGAAATCAGCCCCAGCATTTT.

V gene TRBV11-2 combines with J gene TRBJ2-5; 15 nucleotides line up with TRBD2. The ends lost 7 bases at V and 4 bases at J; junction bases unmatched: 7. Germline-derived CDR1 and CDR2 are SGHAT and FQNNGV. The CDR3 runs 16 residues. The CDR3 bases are TGTGCCAGCAACCATTGGACTAGCGGGGGGGGAGAGACCCAGTACTTC. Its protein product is CASNHWTSGGGETQYF. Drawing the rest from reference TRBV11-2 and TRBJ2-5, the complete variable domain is EAGVAQSPRYKIIEKRQSVAFWCNPISGHATLYWYQQILGQGPKLLIQFQNNGVVDDSQLPKDRFSAERLKGVDSTLKIQPAKLEDSAVYLCASNHWTSGGGETQYFGPGTRLLVL.

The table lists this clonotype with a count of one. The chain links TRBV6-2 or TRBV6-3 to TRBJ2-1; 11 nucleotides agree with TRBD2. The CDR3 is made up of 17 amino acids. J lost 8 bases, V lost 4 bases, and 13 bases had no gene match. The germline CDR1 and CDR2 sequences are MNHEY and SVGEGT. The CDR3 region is CASSSRLAGGPGDEQFF. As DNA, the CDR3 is TGTGCCAGCAGTTCCCGGTTAGCGGGGGGGCCTGGGGATGAGCAGTTCTTC.

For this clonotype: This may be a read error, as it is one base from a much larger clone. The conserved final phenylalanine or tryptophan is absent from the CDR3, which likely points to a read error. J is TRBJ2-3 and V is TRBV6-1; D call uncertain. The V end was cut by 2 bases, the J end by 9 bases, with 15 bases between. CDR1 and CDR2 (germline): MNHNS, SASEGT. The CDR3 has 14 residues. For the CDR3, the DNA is TGTGCCAGCAGTGAAACCCTCGGGCGGACCACGCAGTATTCT. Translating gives CASSETLGRTTQYS.

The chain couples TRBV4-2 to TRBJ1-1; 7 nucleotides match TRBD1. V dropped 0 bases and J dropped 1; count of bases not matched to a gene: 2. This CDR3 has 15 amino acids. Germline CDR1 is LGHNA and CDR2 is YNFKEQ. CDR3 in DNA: TGTGCCAGCAGCCAAGATGCAGGGGGGAACACTGAAGCTTTCTTT. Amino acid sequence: CASSQDAGGNTEAFF.

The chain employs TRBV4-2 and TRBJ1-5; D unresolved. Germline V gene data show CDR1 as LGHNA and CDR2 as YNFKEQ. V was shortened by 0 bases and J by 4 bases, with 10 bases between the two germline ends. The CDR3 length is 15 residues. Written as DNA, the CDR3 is TGTGCCAGCAGCCAAGATTTTCCGGGAAATCAGCCCCAGCATTTT. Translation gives CASSQDFPGNQPQHF.

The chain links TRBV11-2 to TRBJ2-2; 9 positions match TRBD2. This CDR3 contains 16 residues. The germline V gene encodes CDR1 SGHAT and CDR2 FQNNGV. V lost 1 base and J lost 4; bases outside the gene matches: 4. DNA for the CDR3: TGTGCCAGCAGCTTAGTTGCGGGGGGGGTCACCGGGGAGCTGTTTTTT. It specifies CASSLVAGGVTGELFF.

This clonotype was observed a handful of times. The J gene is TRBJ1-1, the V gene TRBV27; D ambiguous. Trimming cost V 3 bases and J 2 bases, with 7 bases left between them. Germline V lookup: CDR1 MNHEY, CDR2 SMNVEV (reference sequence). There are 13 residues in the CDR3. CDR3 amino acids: CASSFFRNTEAFF. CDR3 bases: TGTGCCAGCAGTTTTTTCCGAAACACTGAAGCTTTCTTT.

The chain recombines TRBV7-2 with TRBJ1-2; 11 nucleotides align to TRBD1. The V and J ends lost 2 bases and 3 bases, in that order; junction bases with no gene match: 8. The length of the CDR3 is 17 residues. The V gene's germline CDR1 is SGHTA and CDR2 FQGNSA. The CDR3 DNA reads TGTGCCAGCAGCTTATATCACGGGACAGGGGGGCACTATGGCTACACCTTC. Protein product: CASSLYHGTGGHYGYTF.

The CDR3 protein is CASSQHRYSGANVLTF. The DNA for the CDR3 is TGTGCCAGCAGTCAACACAGGTACTCTGGGGCCAACGTCCTGACTTTC. The chain has TRBV27 and TRBJ2-6; perhaps TRBD1 as D (5 bases). This CDR3 has 16 amino acids. With 5 bases removed from V and 0 bases from J, the gap between germline ends came to 11 bases. Per germline, CDR1 MNHEY and CDR2 SMNVEV (reference sequence).

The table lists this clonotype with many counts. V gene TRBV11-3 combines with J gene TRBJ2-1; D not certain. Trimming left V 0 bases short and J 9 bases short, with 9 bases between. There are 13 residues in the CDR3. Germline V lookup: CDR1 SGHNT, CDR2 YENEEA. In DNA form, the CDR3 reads TGTGCCAGCAGCTTAGATTGGGCTGGTGAGCAGTTCTTC. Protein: CASSLDWAGEQFF.

CDR3 amino acids: CASSGLGLDAAEQYF. The DNA of the CDR3 is TGTGCCAGCAGCGGTTTAGGACTAGATGCAGCCGAGCAGTACTTC. V is TRBV5-6 and J is TRBJ2-7; 7 bases map to TRBD2. This CDR3 has 15 residues. Per the germline V gene, CDR1 is SGHDT and CDR2 is YYEEEE. The trim removed 4 bases at V and 6 bases at J, leaving 13 bases unmatched.

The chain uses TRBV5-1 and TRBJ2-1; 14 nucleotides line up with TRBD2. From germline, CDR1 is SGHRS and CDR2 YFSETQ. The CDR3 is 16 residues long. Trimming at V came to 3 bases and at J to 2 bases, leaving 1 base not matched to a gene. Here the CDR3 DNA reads TGCGCCAGCAGCTCGACTAGCGGGGGGGCCTACAATGAGCAGTTCTTC. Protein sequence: CASSSTSGGAYNEQFF.

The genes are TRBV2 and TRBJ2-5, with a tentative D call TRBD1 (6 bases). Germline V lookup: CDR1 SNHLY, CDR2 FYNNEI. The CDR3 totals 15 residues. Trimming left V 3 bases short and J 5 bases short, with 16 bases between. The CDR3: CASSEDPGARETQYF. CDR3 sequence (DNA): TGTGCCAGCAGTGAGGATCCAGGGGCACGGGAGACCCAGTACTTC. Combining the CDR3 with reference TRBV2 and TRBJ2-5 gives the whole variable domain EPEVTQTPSHQVTQMGQEVILRCVPISNHLYFYWYRQILGQKVEFLVSFYNNEISEKSEIFDDQFSVERPDGSNFTLKIRSTKLEDSAMYFCASSEDPGARETQYFGPGTRLLVL.

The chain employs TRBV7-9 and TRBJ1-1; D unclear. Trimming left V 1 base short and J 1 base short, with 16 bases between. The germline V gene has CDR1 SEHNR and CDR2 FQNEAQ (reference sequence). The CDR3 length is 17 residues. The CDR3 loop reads CASSLGVLADPNTEAFF. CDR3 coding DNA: TGTGCCAGCAGCTTAGGGGTTCTCGCAGACCCGAACACTGAAGCTTTCTTT.